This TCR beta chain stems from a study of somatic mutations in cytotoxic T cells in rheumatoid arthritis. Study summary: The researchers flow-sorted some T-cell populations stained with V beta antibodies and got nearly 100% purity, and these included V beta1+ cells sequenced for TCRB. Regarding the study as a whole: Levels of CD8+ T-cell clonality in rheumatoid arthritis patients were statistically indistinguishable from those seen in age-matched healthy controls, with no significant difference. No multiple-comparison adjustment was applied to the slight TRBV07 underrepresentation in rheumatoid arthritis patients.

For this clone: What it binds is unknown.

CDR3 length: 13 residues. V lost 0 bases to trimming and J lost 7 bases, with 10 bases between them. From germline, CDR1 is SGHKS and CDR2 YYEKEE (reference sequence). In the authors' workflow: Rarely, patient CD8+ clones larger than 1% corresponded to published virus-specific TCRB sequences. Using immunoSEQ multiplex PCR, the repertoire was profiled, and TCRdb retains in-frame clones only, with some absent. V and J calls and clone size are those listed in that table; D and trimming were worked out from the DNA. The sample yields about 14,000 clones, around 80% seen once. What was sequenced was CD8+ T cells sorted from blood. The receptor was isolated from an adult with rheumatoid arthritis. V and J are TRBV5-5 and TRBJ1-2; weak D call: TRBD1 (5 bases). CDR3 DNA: TGTGCCAGCAGCTTGGGAGGGACTAGTGGCTACACCTTC. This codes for CASSLGGTSGYTF. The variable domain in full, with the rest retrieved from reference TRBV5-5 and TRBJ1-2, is DAGVTQSPTHLIKTRGQQVTLRCSPISGHKSVSWYQQVLGQGPQFIFQYYEKEERGRGNFPDRFSARQFPNYSSELNVNALLLGDSALYLCASSLGGTSGYTFGSGTRLTVV.